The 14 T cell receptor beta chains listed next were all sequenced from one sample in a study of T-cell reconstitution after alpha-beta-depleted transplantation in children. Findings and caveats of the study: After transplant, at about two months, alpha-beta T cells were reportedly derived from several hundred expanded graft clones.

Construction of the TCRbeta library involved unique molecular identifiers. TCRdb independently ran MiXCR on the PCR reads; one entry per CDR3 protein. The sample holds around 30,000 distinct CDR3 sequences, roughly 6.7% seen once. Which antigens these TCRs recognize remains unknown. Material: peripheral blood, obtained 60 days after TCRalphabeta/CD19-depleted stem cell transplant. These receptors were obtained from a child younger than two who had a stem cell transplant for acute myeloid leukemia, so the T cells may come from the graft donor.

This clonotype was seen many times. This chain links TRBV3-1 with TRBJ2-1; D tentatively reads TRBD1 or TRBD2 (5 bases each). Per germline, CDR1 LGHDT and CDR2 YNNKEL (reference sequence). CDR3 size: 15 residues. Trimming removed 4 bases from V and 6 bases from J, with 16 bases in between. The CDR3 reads CASSPLPHGANEQFF. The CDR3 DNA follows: TGTGCCAGCAGCCCTCTCCCGCACGGGGCCAATGAGCAGTTCTTC.

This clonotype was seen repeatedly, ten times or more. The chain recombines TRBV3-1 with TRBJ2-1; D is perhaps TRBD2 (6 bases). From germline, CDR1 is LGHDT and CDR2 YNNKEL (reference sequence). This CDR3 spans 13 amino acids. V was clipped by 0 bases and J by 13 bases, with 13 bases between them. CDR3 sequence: CASSQESPGLQFF. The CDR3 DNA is TGTGCCAGCAGCCAAGAATCCCCGGGACTCCAGTTCTTC.

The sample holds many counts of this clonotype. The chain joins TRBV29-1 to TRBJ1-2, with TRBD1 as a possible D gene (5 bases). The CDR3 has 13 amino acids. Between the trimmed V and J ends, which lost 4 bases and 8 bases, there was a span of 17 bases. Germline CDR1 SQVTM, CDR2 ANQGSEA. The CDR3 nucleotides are TGCAGCGTTGGATGGGGTAAGGGGTCCGGCTACACCTTC. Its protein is CSVGWGKGSGYTF. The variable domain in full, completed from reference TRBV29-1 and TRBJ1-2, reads SAVISQKPSRDICQRGTSLTIQCQVDSQVTMMFWYRQQPGQSLTLIATANQGSEATYESGFVIDKFPISRPNLTFSTLTVSNMSPEDSSIYLCSVGWGKGSGYTFGSGTRLTVV.

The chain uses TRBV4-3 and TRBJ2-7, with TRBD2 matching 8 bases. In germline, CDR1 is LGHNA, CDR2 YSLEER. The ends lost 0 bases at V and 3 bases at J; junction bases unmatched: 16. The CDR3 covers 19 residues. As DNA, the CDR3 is TGCGCCAGCAGCCAAGATTATAGCGAGACTAGCGCAGTTGGCTACGAGCAGTACTTC. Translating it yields CASSQDYSETSAVGYEQYF.

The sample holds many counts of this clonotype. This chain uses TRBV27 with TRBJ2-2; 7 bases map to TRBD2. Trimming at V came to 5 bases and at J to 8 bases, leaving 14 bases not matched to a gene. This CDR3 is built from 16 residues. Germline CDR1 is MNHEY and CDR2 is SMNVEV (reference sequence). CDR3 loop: CASSLLAVYAPGELFF. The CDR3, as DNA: TGTGCCAGCAGTCTCCTAGCGGTGTACGCTCCGGGGGAGCTGTTTTTT.

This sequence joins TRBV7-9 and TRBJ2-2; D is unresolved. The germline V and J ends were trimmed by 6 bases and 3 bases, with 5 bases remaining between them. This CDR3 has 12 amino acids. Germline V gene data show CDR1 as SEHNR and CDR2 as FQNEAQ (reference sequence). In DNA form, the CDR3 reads TGTGCCAGCAGGGCGTACACCGGGGAGCTGTTTTTT. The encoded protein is CASRAYTGELFF.

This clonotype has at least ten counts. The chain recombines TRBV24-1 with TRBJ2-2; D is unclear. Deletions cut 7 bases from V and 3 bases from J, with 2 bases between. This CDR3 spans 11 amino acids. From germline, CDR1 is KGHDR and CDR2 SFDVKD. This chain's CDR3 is CATRDTGELFF. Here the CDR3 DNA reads TGTGCCACCAGGGACACCGGGGAGCTGTTTTTT.

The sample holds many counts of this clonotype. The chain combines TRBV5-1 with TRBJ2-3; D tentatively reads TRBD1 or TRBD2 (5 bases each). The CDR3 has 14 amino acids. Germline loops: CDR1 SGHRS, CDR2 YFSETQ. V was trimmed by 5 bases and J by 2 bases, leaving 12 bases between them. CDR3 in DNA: TGCGCCAGCAGGCCCGGGACCCTCACAGATACGCAGTATTTT. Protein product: CASRPGTLTDTQYF.

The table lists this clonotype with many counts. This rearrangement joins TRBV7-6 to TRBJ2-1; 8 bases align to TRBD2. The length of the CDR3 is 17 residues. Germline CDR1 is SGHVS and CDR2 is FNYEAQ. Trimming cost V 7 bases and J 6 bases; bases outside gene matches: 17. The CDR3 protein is CASIYLGRGRSGNEQFF. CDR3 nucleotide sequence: TGTGCCAGCATCTACTTAGGTCGCGGGAGGTCCGGCAATGAGCAGTTCTTC.

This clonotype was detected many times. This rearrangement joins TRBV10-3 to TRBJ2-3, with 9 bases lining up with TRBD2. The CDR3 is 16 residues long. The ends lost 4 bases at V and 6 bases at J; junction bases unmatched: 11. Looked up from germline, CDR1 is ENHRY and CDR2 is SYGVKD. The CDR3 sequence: CAISGMEGLAMDTQYF. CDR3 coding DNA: TGTGCCATCAGTGGAATGGAGGGACTAGCTATGGATACGCAGTATTTT.

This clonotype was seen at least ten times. The CDR3 DNA reads as TGTGCCAGCACCTCCGGAGGCGCCCCGGCGGGCACCGGGGAGCTGTTTTTT. This gives the protein CASTSGGAPAGTGELFF. V and J are TRBV28 and TRBJ2-2, with D perhaps matching TRBD2 (5 bases). The CDR3 extends over 17 amino acids. Germline V gene lookup returns CDR1 MDHEN and CDR2 SYDVKM. Trimming took 7 bases from V and 4 from J, leaving 22 bases between them.

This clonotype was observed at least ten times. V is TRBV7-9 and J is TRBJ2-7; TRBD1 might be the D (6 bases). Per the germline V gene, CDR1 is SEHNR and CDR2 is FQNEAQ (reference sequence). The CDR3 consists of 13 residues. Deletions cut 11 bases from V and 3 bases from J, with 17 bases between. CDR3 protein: CAGTGPTSYEQYF. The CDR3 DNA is TGTGCCGGCACAGGGCCGACAAGCTACGAGCAGTACTTC. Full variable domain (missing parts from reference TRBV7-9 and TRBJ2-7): DTGVSQNPRHKITKRGQNVTFRCDPISEHNRLYWYRQTLGQGPEFLTYFQNEAQLEKSRLLSDRFSAERPKGSFSTLEIQRTEQGDSAMYLCAGTGPTSYEQYFGPGTRLTVT.

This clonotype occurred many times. The CDR3 sequence is CASSPSDRVNLYEQYF. The CDR3 DNA reads TGTGCCAGCAGTCCTTCGGACAGGGTCAACTTGTACGAGCAGTACTTC. The gene calls are TRBV12-3 or TRBV12-4 and TRBJ2-7, with TRBD1 matching over 8 bases. Trimming removed 5 bases from V and 4 bases from J; junction bases left unmatched: 13. The length of the CDR3 is 16 residues.

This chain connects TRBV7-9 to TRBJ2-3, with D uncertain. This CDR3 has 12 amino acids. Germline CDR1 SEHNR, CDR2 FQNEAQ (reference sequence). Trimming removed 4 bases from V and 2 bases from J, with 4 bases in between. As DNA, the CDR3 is TGTGCCAGCAGCTCGTACACAGATACGCAGTATTTT. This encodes CASSSYTDTQYF.